These T cell receptor beta chains were read from a single sample in a study of blood T cell repertoires in COVID-19. Here immunoSEQ multiplex PCR was the method, and the copy in TCRdb shows in-frame clones only, minus some. The sample lists 200,000 to 250,000 clones, around 90% seen once, with around 15% in the top ten. Sequenced input: PBMCs or T cells enriched from blood (not recorded which). Receptor source: a man aged 25 to 45 who had been exposed to COVID-19. The CDR3 runs from the conserved cysteine through the conserved F or W. The order of the fields is D gene, clone size, V gene, J gene, CDR3 DNA, CDR3 protein. A D gene is named only where the DNA matches it firmly. Expanded clones get a size class; other rows say once, few or many, or leave the size out.

-,-,TRBV1,TRBJ1-1,TGCACCAGCAGCACGGGAGGGGCTGACACTGAAGCTTTCTTT,CTSSTGGADTEAFF
TRBD1,few,TRBV5-1,TRBJ1-3,TGCGCCAGCAGCTGGGGACAGTCTGGAAACACCATATATTTT,CASSWGQSGNTIYF
TRBD1,-,TRBV30,TRBJ1-1,TGTGCCTTGGTTACCGACCGGGACAGGGGTTGGGTAGCTTTCTTT,CALVTDRDRGWVAFF
TRBD1,once,TRBV25-1,TRBJ2-1,TGTGCCAGCAGTGTTCAGGGGACAGGGATCGATAATGAGCAGTTCTTC,CASSVQGTGIDNEQFF
TRBD1,-,TRBV3-1/TRBV3-2,TRBJ2-3,TGTGCCAGCAGCCCCTTTCCTCGGACAGGATCGAGCACAGATACGCAGTATTTT,CASSPFPRTGSSTDTQYF
-,-,TRBV5-1,TRBJ2-1,TGCGCCAGCGGTCAGGGTGAGATATATGAGCAGTTCTTC,CASGQGEIYEQFF
-,-,TRBV6-5,TRBJ1-2,TGTGCCAGCTTGGACACCCAACTGTGGGGCTACACCTTC,CASLDTQLWGYTF
TRBD2,-,TRBV10-3,TRBJ2-2,TGTGCCATCAGTTCAGAAGCGGGGCGTAGTCCCGGGGAGCTGTTTTTT,CAISSEAGRSPGELFF
TRBD1,few,TRBV7-9,TRBJ1-6,TGTGCCAGCAGCTTATCCCCAGGGGGCGATTCACCCCTCCACTTT,CASSLSPGGDSPLHF
TRBD2,-,TRBV18,TRBJ2-5,TGTGCCAGCTCACCAAGCCAGCGGGGCCAAGAGACCCAGTACTTC,CASSPSQRGQETQYF
TRBD1,-,TRBV30,TRBJ1-2,TGTGCCTGGAGTCCCACAGGGGGGGGATATGGCTACACCTTC,CAWSPTGGGYGYTF
-,-,TRBV7-6,TRBJ1-2,TGTGCCAGCAGCCCGGGGTGGAGCGGCTACACCTTC,CASSPGWSGYTF
-,-,TRBV3-1/TRBV3-2,TRBJ2-7,TGTGCCAGCAGCCAAGGATTCGACATAGGCTACGAGCAGTACTTC,CASSQGFDIGYEQYF
-,-,TRBV19,TRBJ1-2,TGTGCCGCGCGCAGGGGACCGCCCGGAGACTTCTATGGCTACACCTTC,CAARRGPPGDFYGYTF
TRBD1,-,TRBV7-9,TRBJ1-5,TGTGCCAGCAGCTCGGTCCATACAGGGGGAAGTCAGCCCCAGCATTTT,CASSSVHTGGSQPQHF
-,once,TRBV12-2,TRBJ2-2,TGTGCAAGTCGCCTCTATAGCGGGGGCGGGAACACCGGGGAGCTGTTTTTT,CASRLYSGGGNTGELFF
TRBD1,-,TRBV5-1,TRBJ1-2,TGCGCCAGCAGCGAGGGGACAGGGGGCGCCGGCTATGGCTACACCTTC,CASSEGTGGAGYGYTF
-,-,TRBV25-1,TRBJ1-3,TGTGCCAGCAGTGAAATCGGAGGTCTTGGGAGCACCATATATTTT,CASSEIGGLGSTIYF
TRBD1,-,TRBV7-2,TRBJ1-5,TGTGCCAGCAGCTTAGTAACAGGGGTTGGGCAGCCCCAGCATTTT,CASSLVTGVGQPQHF
TRBD1,-,TRBV7-9,TRBJ2-1,TGTGCCAGCAGCCTCGGACAGGGGGTTAGCAATGAGCAGTTCTTC,CASSLGQGVSNEQFF
-,-,TRBV6-2/TRBV6-3,TRBJ2-2,TGTGCCAGCAGTTACGCCCTAACTTTAGAGCTGTTTTTT,CASSYALTLELFF
-,-,TRBV4-1,TRBJ1-1,TGCGCCAGCAGCCATACTGACCGGACAGAAGCTTTCTTT,CASSHTDRTEAFF
-,-,TRBV4-1,TRBJ2-2,TGCGCCAGCAGCCAAGGGGCAGGTTGGCCCGGGGAGCTGTTTTTT,CASSQGAGWPGELFF
-,-,TRBV6-4,TRBJ1-5,TGTGCCAGCACCCGGGAGGCAGGGTTAAATCAGCCCCAGCATTTT,CASTREAGLNQPQHF